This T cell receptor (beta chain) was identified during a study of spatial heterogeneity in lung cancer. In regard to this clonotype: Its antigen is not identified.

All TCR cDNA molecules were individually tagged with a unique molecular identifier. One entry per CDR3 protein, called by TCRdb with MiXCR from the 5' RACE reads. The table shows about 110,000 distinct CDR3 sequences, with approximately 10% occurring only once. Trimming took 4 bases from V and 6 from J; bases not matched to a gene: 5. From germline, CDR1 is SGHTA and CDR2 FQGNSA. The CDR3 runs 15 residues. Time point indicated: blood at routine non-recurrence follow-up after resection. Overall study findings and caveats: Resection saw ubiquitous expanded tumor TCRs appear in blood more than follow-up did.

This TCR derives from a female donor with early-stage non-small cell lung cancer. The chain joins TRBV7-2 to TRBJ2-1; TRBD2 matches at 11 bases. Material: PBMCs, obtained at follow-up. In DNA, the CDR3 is TGTGCCAGCAGCTACGTAGCGGGAGGGCCCAATGAGCAGTTCTTC. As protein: CASSYVAGGPNEQFF.